This TCR beta chain comes out of a study of blood T cells in healthy people across ages. Study observations and caveats: Shifts in expanded clonotypes may have been confounded by donor CMV status, which was unknown.

The CDR3 is made up of 15 amino acids. The V and J ends lost 1 base and 1 base respectively, with 10 bases between them. In germline, CDR1 is LGHNA, CDR2 YSLEER. This clonotype has more than one count but fewer than ten. Its antigen is unknown. Using a J-beta primer mix together with a sample-barcoded 5' primer, a second PCR was run for roughly 6 to 12 cycles. TCRdb called the 5' RACE reads again in MiXCR, with one record for every CDR3 protein. The table lists around 1,100,000 distinct CDR3 sequences, around two fifths of them singletons. The chain carries TRBV4-3 and TRBJ1-2, with D hard to call. Material: blood. This clonotype originated in a man between 18 and 35 years old in good health. The CDR3 coding sequence is TGCGCCAGCAGCCAAGTGAAGCGCCTTAACTATGGCTACACCTTC. This encodes CASSQVKRLNYGYTF.